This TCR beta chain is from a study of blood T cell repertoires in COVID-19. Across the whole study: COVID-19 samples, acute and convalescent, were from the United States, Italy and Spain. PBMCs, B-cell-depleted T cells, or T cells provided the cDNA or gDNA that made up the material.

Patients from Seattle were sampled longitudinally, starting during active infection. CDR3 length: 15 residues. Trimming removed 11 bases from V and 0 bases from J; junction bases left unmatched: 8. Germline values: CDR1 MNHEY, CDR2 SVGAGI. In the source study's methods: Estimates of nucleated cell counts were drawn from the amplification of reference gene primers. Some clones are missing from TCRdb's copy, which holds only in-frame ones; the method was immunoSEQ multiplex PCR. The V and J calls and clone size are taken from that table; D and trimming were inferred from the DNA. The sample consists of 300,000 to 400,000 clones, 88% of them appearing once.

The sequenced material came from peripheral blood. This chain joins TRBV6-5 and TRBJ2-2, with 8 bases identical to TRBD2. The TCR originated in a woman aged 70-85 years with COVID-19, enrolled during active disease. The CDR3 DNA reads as TGTGCCGTCATGGAAGCGGGGGCGAACACCGGGGAGCTGTTTTTT. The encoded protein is CAVMEAGANTGELFF.